The 11 T cell receptor beta chains below come from one sample, sequenced in a study of identical twins. Using its own MiXCR run on the 5' RACE reads, TCRdb lists one record per CDR3 protein. The sample contains just under 650,000 distinct CDR3 sequences, roughly 6.6% of which appear only once. In addition, the sample was reused for a study of yellow fever vaccine responses in identical twins.

Material for sequencing was PBMCs. Source of these receptors: a woman younger than 30 in good health.

This clonotype was observed at least ten times. The rearrangement joins TRBV3-1 to TRBJ2-1; the D gene is possibly TRBD2 (6 bases). Trimming pared 5 bases from V and 0 bases from J, leaving 17 bases between. The CDR3 runs to 17 residues. The germline V gene has CDR1 LGHDT and CDR2 YNNKEL (reference sequence). CDR3 loop: CASSSGPGGSSYNEQFF. The CDR3 DNA reads as TGTGCCAGCAGCTCGGGACCCGGGGGAAGCTCCTACAATGAGCAGTTCTTC.

This clonotype has a count of ten or more. The CDR3 DNA follows: TGCAGCGTTGAAGATGGCCCGACTAGCTCTGGGGCCAACGTCCTGACTTTC. Its translation: CSVEDGPTSSGANVLTF. V is TRBV29-1 and J is TRBJ2-6, with TRBD2 as a possible D gene (6 bases). V lost 0 bases and J lost 0, with 12 bases in between. Germline-derived CDR1 and CDR2 are SQVTM and ANQGSEA. The CDR3 loop spans 17 amino acids.

This clonotype occurred a few times. V and J are TRBV20-1 and TRBJ2-3; 11 positions agree with TRBD2. This CDR3 has 18 amino acids. From germline, CDR1 is DFQATT and CDR2 SNEGSKA (reference sequence). J lost 6 bases, V lost 3 bases, and 17 bases had no gene match. CDR3 amino acids: CSASTFGGLAGGWDTQYF. CDR3 nucleotides: TGCAGTGCTAGTACCTTCGGCGGGCTAGCGGGGGGATGGGATACGCAGTATTTT.

This clonotype was recorded many times. The rearrangement links TRBV27 to TRBJ2-1; D assignment may be TRBD1 or TRBD2 (5 bases each). The CDR3 is 13 amino acids. V gave up 3 bases and J gave up 15 bases, with 18 bases separating them. Looked up from germline, CDR1 is MNHEY and CDR2 is SMNVEV (reference sequence). DNA for the CDR3: TGTGCCAGCAGTTTCTCCAACTGGGACCGGATGTTCTTC. Its protein product is CASSFSNWDRMFF.

This clonotype was counted between two and nine times. The chain employs TRBV10-3 and TRBJ2-7, with D tentatively TRBD2 (5 bases). The length of the CDR3 is 12 residues. Looked up from germline, CDR1 is ENHRY and CDR2 is SYGVKD. The germline V and J ends were trimmed by 3 bases and 5 bases, with 8 bases remaining between them. The CDR3 bases are TGTGCCATCAGTGACGGGGTTAACGAGCAGTACGTC. Translated, it gives CAISDGVNEQYV.

This clonotype was seen a few times. This rearrangement joins TRBV20-1 to TRBJ1-1; D gene ambiguous. CDR1 and CDR2 from the germline V gene are DFQATT and SNEGSKA (reference sequence). V gave up 4 bases and J gave up 3 bases, with 12 bases separating them. CDR3 length: 13 residues. The CDR3, as DNA: TGCAGTGCTAATTCTTGGGCGGACACTGAAGCTTTCTTT. Translated: CSANSWADTEAFF.

This clonotype was counted at least ten times. The gene calls are TRBV5-1 and TRBJ2-2; D may be TRBD1 (6 bases). Germline CDR1 and CDR2: SGHRS and YFSETQ. This CDR3 has 14 amino acids. Trimming shortened V by 7 bases and J by 0 bases, and 10 bases separated the two germline ends. Here the CDR3 reads CASLQGTNTGELFF. The CDR3 DNA reads TGCGCCAGCCTTCAGGGGACGAACACCGGGGAGCTGTTTTTT.

Many counts were recorded for this clonotype. This chain links TRBV12-3 or TRBV12-4 with TRBJ1-1; D is unresolved. Trimming took 6 bases from V and 3 from J, leaving 8 bases between them. This CDR3 contains 12 residues. The CDR3 DNA reads TGTGCCAGCAGCAAATTCTACACTGAAGCTTTCTTT. Residues: CASSKFYTEAFF.

The CDR3 sequence is CASSVGGGKAYEQYV. The CDR3 nucleotides are TGTGCCAGCAGTGTCGGGGGCGGCAAGGCCTACGAGCAGTACGTC. The J gene is TRBJ2-7, the V gene TRBV28; D assignment may be TRBD1 or TRBD2 (6 bases each). This CDR3 has 15 amino acids. CDR1 is MDHEN and CDR2 is SYDVKM in the germline V gene. V was shortened by 5 bases and J by 2 bases, with 16 bases between the two germline ends.

The V call is TRBV20-1, the J call TRBJ2-7; TRBD2 aligns across 7 bases. The CDR3 length is 12 residues. Trimming took 4 bases from V and 4 from J; bases not matched to a gene: 4. Per germline, CDR1 DFQATT and CDR2 SNEGSKA (reference sequence). The CDR3 is CSAKGSGYEQYF. As DNA, the CDR3 is TGCAGTGCTAAGGGTAGCGGGTACGAGCAGTACTTC.

V gene TRBV4-2 combines with J gene TRBJ2-1; 10 nucleotides align to TRBD2. Germline values: CDR1 LGHNA, CDR2 YNFKEQ. The ends lost 4 bases at V and 4 bases at J; junction bases unmatched: 10. The CDR3 has 17 amino acids. DNA for the CDR3: TGTGCCAGCAGCCGAGCCCCCCTAGCGGGAGCATACAATGAGCAGTTCTTC. Translating gives CASSRAPLAGAYNEQFF.